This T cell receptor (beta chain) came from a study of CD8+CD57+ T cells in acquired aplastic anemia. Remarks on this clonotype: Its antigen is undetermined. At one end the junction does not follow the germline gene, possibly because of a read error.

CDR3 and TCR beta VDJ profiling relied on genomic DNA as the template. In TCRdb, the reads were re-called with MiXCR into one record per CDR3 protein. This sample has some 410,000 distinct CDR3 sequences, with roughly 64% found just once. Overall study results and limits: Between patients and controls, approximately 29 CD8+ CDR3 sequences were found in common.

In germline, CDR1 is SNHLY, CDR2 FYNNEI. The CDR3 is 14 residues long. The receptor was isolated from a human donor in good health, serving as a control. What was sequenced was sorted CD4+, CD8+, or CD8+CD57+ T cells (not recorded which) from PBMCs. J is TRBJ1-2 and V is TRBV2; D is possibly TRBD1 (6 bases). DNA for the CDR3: TGTGCCAGCAGTGAACCCGACAGGAACTATGCCTACACCTTT. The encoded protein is CASSEPDRNYAYTF.